The 18 T cell receptor beta chains presented below share a single source sample, sequenced in a study of T cells expressing NK-cell markers. TCRdb reprocessed the 5' RACE reads and reports one entry per CDR3 protein, with no DNA. Listed are roughly 390,000 distinct CDR3 sequences; over 8.5% falls within the top ten. The specimen sequenced was blood T cells: a sorted CD56 or NKG2C T cell subset, CD4+ or CD8+ T cells, or bulk PBMC T cells (not recorded which). Every receptor here comes from a woman aged 50 to 65 in good health.

The chain couples TRBV6-2 or TRBV6-3 to TRBJ1-2. The CDR3 runs 12 residues. The germline gives CDR1 MNHEY, CDR2 SVGEGT. CDR3 amino acids: CASSNDNYGYTF.

This chain joins TRBV6-5 and TRBJ1-1. Per germline, CDR1 MNHEY and CDR2 SVGAGI. The CDR3 extends over 15 amino acids. The CDR3 is CASSSGINSGTEAFF.

The chain employs TRBV11-2 and TRBJ2-1. Germline assignment: CDR1 SGHAT and CDR2 FQNNGV. The CDR3 runs 13 residues. The CDR3: CASRPDVYNEQFF.

The chain joins TRBV12-3 or TRBV12-4 to TRBJ1-2. CDR3 length: 13 amino acids. Here the CDR3 reads CASSLASFEGYTF.

V and J are TRBV20-1 and TRBJ1-2. The CDR3 covers 14 residues. Per germline, CDR1 DFQATT and CDR2 SNEGSKA (reference sequence). CDR3 region: CSASGVSANYGYTF.

The chain employs TRBV28 and TRBJ1-2. CDR1 and CDR2 from the germline V gene are MDHEN and SYDVKM. The CDR3 totals 14 residues. The CDR3 sequence: CASSGEGVDYGYTF.

The rearrangement links TRBV5-1 to TRBJ1-1; TCRdb picks TRBD1, but there is no DNA to check that call. Germline V CDR1 and CDR2: SGHRS, YFSETQ. CDR3 size: 14 residues. The CDR3 sequence: CASNAGGANTEAFF. Together with reference TRBV5-1 and TRBJ1-1, the CDR3 gives the full variable domain: KAGVTQTPRYLIKTRGQQVTLSCSPISGHRSVSWYQQTPGQGLQFLFEYFSETQRNKGNFPGRFSGRQFSNSRSEMNVSTLELGDSALYLCASNAGGANTEAFFGQGTRLTVV.

The V call is TRBV10-3, the J call TRBJ2-1; TCRdb selects TRBD1, and the lack of DNA leaves this call unchecked. CDR1 ENHRY and CDR2 SYGVKD come from the germline V gene. The CDR3 runs to 15 residues. CDR3 loop: CAISERAGHYNEQFF.

The V gene is TRBV27, the J gene TRBJ2-7. The CDR3 consists of 13 residues. Per germline, CDR1 MNHEY and CDR2 SMNVEV (reference sequence). CDR3: CASSLSSLHEQYF.

The genes are TRBV6-5 and TRBJ2-7; TCRdb names TRBD1, which stays unverified in the absence of DNA. Looked up from germline, CDR1 is MNHEY and CDR2 is SVGAGI. The CDR3 extends over 14 amino acids. CDR3 in amino acids: CASTRHQGNYEQYF.

The rearrangement joins TRBV4-1 to TRBJ1-6. This CDR3 region has 17 residues. Germline V gene lookup returns CDR1 MGHRA and CDR2 YSYEKL. The CDR3 sequence is CASSQVPRRSYNSPLHF.

J is TRBJ2-3 and V is TRBV7-2; TCRdb's D gene call, TRBD1, goes unchecked for lack of DNA. Germline values: CDR1 SGHTA, CDR2 FQGNSA. CDR3 size: 14 residues. The CDR3 spells CASSRTLSTDTQYF. Full variable domain (remainder filled in from reference TRBV7-2 and TRBJ2-3): GAGVSQSPSNKVTEKGKDVELRCDPISGHTALYWYRQSLGQGLEFLIYFQGNSAPDKSGLPSDRFSAERTGGSVSTLTIQRTQQEDSAVYLCASSRTLSTDTQYFGPGTRLTVL.

The rearrangement uses TRBV5-1 and TRBJ2-5; there is no DNA to check the TCRdb D call of TRBD2. Germline CDR1 and CDR2: SGHRS and YFSETQ. CDR3 size: 15 residues. The CDR3 spells CASSLAGGREETQYF. Full variable domain (remainder filled in from reference TRBV5-1 and TRBJ2-5): KAGVTQTPRYLIKTRGQQVTLSCSPISGHRSVSWYQQTPGQGLQFLFEYFSETQRNKGNFPGRFSGRQFSNSRSEMNVSTLELGDSALYLCASSLAGGREETQYFGPGTRLLVL.

This rearrangement joins TRBV30 to TRBJ2-2; TCRdb names TRBD2, which stays unverified in the absence of DNA. This CDR3 has 18 residues. Germline V CDR1 and CDR2: GTSNPN, SVGIG (reference sequence). This CDR3 is CAWSVYVTSGRGTGELFF.

This sequence joins TRBV20-1 and TRBJ2-3; there is no DNA to check the TCRdb D call of TRBD2. The CDR3 is 13 amino acids. CDR1 and CDR2 (germline): DFQATT, SNEGSKA (reference sequence). Here the CDR3 reads CSAPTGGTDTQYF.

The CDR3 here is CASSLSNSGSRGEQFF. The chain recombines TRBV7-6 with TRBJ2-1; TCRdb indicates TRBD2, and absent DNA this call remains unverified. The CDR3 spans 16 residues. Per the germline V gene, CDR1 is SGHVS and CDR2 is FNYEAQ.

J is TRBJ2-5 and V is TRBV24-1; there is no DNA to check the TCRdb D call of TRBD1. This CDR3 contains 15 residues. CDR1 KGHDR and CDR2 SFDVKD come from the germline V gene. CDR3 residues: CATSDEGRNQETQYF.

This sequence joins TRBV5-1 and TRBJ2-3; TCRdb's D call of TRBD1 is untestable without DNA. Germline CDR1 and CDR2: SGHRS and YFSETQ. There are 16 residues in the CDR3. The CDR3 sequence is CASSVRDRGLTDTQYF.